Below, 10 T cell receptor beta chains from the same sample are listed, as sequenced in a study of cytomegalovirus exposure and HLA in healthy donors. PCR used 60 Vbeta primers and 13 Jbeta primers. The assay was immunoSEQ multiplex PCR, and TCRdb's table has in-frame clones only and misses some. The sample includes 95,000 to 100,000 clones, more than 70% of them seen just once. The sample consisted of PBMCs. These receptors were taken from a woman in her sixties or seventies in good health and CMV-seropositive.

V gene TRBV6-5 combines with J gene TRBJ2-7; D is undetermined. The CDR3 contains 15 residues. Trimming cost V 6 bases and J 4 bases, with 19 bases left between them. CDR1 MNHEY and CDR2 SVGAGI come from the germline V gene. CDR3 region: CASSPQRDTGYEQYF. The CDR3 DNA reads TGTGCCAGCAGCCCCCAACGAGACACTGGATACGAGCAGTACTTC.

The gene calls are TRBV7-3 and TRBJ2-7, with 9 positions matching TRBD1. This CDR3 is 13 amino acids long. CDR1 and CDR2 (germline): SGHTA, FQGTGA. V lost 5 bases to trimming and J lost 5 bases; unmatched junction nucleotides: 4. CDR3 in DNA: TGTGCCAGCAGCCCGGGACAGGGCGACGAGCAGTACTTC. Translating gives CASSPGQGDEQYF.

The CDR3 loop is CASITSAGSSNQPQHF. The DNA of the CDR3 is TGTGCCAGTATCACTAGTGCAGGCAGTAGCAATCAGCCCCAGCATTTT. The rearrangement joins TRBV19 to TRBJ1-5, with D hard to call. In germline, CDR1 is LNHDA, CDR2 SQIVND (reference sequence). Trimming cost V 7 bases and J 0 bases, with 16 bases left between them. The CDR3 has 16 residues.

This chain uses TRBV5-1 with TRBJ2-1; 11 bases are a match to TRBD2. Germline V CDR1 and CDR2: SGHRS, YFSETQ. This CDR3 spans 15 amino acids. V lost 1 base to trimming and J lost 8 bases; unmatched junction nucleotides: 5. CDR3 sequence: CASSLLAGGKYEQFF. The DNA of the CDR3 is TGCGCCAGCAGCTTGTTAGCGGGAGGGAAATATGAGCAGTTCTTC.

This clone has just a few counts. Other DNA sequences within the sample encode an identical CDR3. The V call is TRBV6-5, the J call TRBJ1-2, with 8 bases aligning to TRBD1. V was pared by 6 bases and J by 2 bases, with 5 bases of the junction left unmatched. The CDR3 has 14 amino acids. CDR1 is MNHEY and CDR2 is SVGAGI in the germline V gene. CDR3 DNA: TGTGCCAGCAGGACGGGACAGGCGAACTATGGCTACACCTTC. It encodes CASRTGQANYGYTF.

This clone was counted only a few times. The chain combines TRBV19 with TRBJ1-5; perhaps TRBD1 as D (5 bases). The CDR3 runs 14 residues. The V end lost 10 bases, the J end lost 4 bases, and 17 bases lay between the germline ends. Germline CDR1 and CDR2: LNHDA and SQIVND (reference sequence). The CDR3 nucleotides are TGTGCCACCAGCCGGGAGGGGCTGAATCAGCCCCAGCATTTT. Its translation is CATSREGLNQPQHF.

This chain uses TRBV11-2 with TRBJ1-2; no firm D call. Germline V gene sequence: CDR1 SGHAT, CDR2 FQNNGV. V was clipped by 1 base and J by 5 bases, with 8 bases between them. CDR3 length: 13 residues. Here the CDR3 reads CASSLGSFYGYTF. CDR3 nucleotide sequence: TGTGCCAGCAGCTTAGGTAGCTTTTATGGCTACACCTTC.

The V gene is TRBV28, the J gene TRBJ1-1; 7 nucleotides align to TRBD1. CDR3 length: 13 residues. Unmatched junction bases numbered 9, after V lost 10 bases and J lost 4 bases. The germline CDR1 and CDR2 sequences are MDHEN and SYDVKM. CDR3 region: CATERGLGTEAFF. The CDR3 region has the DNA TGTGCCACGGAAAGGGGGCTTGGCACTGAAGCTTTCTTT.

The rearrangement joins TRBV10-3 to TRBJ2-7; 9 nucleotides line up with TRBD1. The CDR3 consists of 13 residues. Germline V gives CDR1 ENHRY, CDR2 SYGVKD. V shed 10 bases and J 5 bases; nucleotides not matched to a gene: 9. The CDR3 here is CATGQGLLDEQYF. In nucleotides, the CDR3 is TGTGCCACGGGACAGGGCCTACTGGACGAGCAGTACTTC.

The rearrangement links TRBV6-1 to TRBJ1-3; D ambiguous. The CDR3 extends over 15 amino acids. Germline V CDR1 and CDR2: MNHNS, SASEGT. Trimming pared 6 bases from V and 5 bases from J, leaving 17 bases between. The DNA for the CDR3 is TGTGCCAGCAGCGATTTAGCGAGTGGAAGAAACACCATATATTTT. Amino acid sequence: CASSDLASGRNTIYF.